This entry concerns a single T cell receptor beta chain. What it recognizes is unknown. The sample originates from a study of tumor-infiltrating lymphocytes in glioblastoma multiforme. Overall study findings and caveats: T cells were not sorted into functional subsets.

The CDR3 is 13 residues long. Per germline, CDR1 SGHAT and CDR2 FQDESV (reference sequence). V dropped 3 bases and J dropped 8 bases, with 13 bases sitting between them. Three nested ARM-PCR rounds with V-beta and C-beta primers built TCRB libraries. In TCRdb, the multiplex PCR reads were re-called with MiXCR into one record per CDR3 protein. Among 8,500 to 9,500 distinct CDR3 sequences listed, 74% were seen once. The chain has TRBV11-1 and TRBJ1-2; no clear D gene. This sequence was found in a male donor with glioblastoma. Sequencing input: brain tumor tissue. CDR3 region: CASSFNGLSGYTF. CDR3 DNA sequence: TGTGCCAGCAGCTTTAACGGGCTCTCCGGCTACACCTTC.